The entry below gives a single T cell receptor (beta chain) sequence along with its context. The antigen is not known. The sample is drawn from a study of beta chain features in type 1 diabetes. Overall study context: Similarity in age, gender and cell yields was seen between patients and healthy donors.

Study-wide results and caveats: Compared with healthy donors, patients appeared to share more similar naive, central memory and regulatory TCRB repertoires. All four CD4+ subsets of Type 1 diabetes patients contained TCRB CDR3s that were moderately but significantly shorter.

What was sequenced were expressed TCRB transcripts, since all of the isolated RNA had been reverse transcribed. Clones were sequenced by immunoSEQ multiplex PCR, and TCRdb holds only the in-frame ones, with some missing. The top ten hold 0.017% of the sample, which has more than 250,000 clones, approximately 15% seen once. This CDR3 spans 13 amino acids. V was trimmed by 3 bases and J by 3 bases, leaving 10 bases between them. In germline, CDR1 is SGHRS, CDR2 YFSETQ. A sort by CD45RO/CCR7/CD25/CD127/CD95/CD27 yielded CD4+ naive, central memory, regulatory and stem cell-like memory cells. The sequenced material came from naive CD4+ T cells from blood. V is TRBV5-1 and J is TRBJ2-7; D gene ambiguous. The clonotype originates from a man aged 25-45 years with type 1 diabetes. CDR3: CASSSPPFYEQYF. Here the CDR3 DNA reads TGCGCCAGCAGCTCCCCCCCGTTCTACGAGCAGTACTTC.